The 22 T cell receptor beta chains given below trace back to one sample, sequenced in a study of identical twins. TCRdb re-called the 5' RACE reads with MiXCR, one entry per CDR3 protein. The sample yields about 810,000 distinct CDR3 sequences, about 12% seen once. These same records also appear under a second study, on yellow fever vaccine responses in identical twins.

The sample was PBMCs. The receptors come from a woman between 18 and 30 years old in good health.

V is TRBV28 and J is TRBJ2-1; D unresolved. Germline V lookup: CDR1 MDHEN, CDR2 SYDVKM. The CDR3 runs to 17 residues. V lost 2 bases, J lost 0 bases, and 14 bases lay in between. CDR3 sequence (DNA): TGTGCCAGCAGTTTAATAGGCCCCCCTAGCTCCTACAATGAGCAGTTCTTC. It specifies CASSLIGPPSSYNEQFF.

This clonotype has more than one count but fewer than ten. The genes are TRBV27 and TRBJ2-7, with TRBD1 matching 9 bases. Germline V gives CDR1 MNHEY, CDR2 SMNVEV (reference sequence). The CDR3 sequence is 14 residues long. V shed 2 bases and J 7 bases; nucleotides not matched to a gene: 6. This CDR3 is CASSLGTGLGEQYF. For the CDR3, the DNA is TGTGCCAGCAGTTTAGGGACAGGGTTGGGGGAGCAGTACTTC.

The chain couples TRBV4-1 to TRBJ2-2; D not certain. This CDR3 spans 14 amino acids. V was trimmed by 2 bases and J by 5 bases, leaving 9 bases between them. From germline, CDR1 is MGHRA and CDR2 YSYEKL. CDR3 region: CASSQRHGTGELFF. The DNA for the CDR3 is TGCGCCAGCAGCCAACGGCATGGGACCGGGGAGCTGTTTTTT.

This clonotype appeared a few times. The rearrangement links TRBV5-1 to TRBJ2-5; no reliable D call. Per germline, CDR1 SGHRS and CDR2 YFSETQ. Trimming took off 3 bases at V and 1 base at J, with 7 bases between the two ends. The length of the CDR3 is 13 residues. The CDR3 reads CASSSGSQETQYF. The CDR3 DNA sequence: TGCGCCAGCAGCTCCGGTTCCCAAGAGACCCAGTACTTC.

This clonotype was seen only a few times. The J gene is TRBJ2-7, the V gene TRBV20-1; 8 nucleotides agree with TRBD1. The length of the CDR3 is 15 residues. V shed 0 bases, J shed 0 bases, and the junction held 4 bases outside the gene matches. Germline lookup yields CDR1 DFQATT and CDR2 SNEGSKA (reference sequence). The CDR3 loop reads CSARDLGQGSYEQYF. CDR3 nucleotides: TGCAGTGCTAGAGATCTCGGACAGGGCTCCTACGAGCAGTACTTC.

The chain combines TRBV15 with TRBJ2-1, with 7 bases matching TRBD2. CDR1 and CDR2 (germline): LNHNV, YYDKDF (reference sequence). V lost 6 bases and J lost 5; bases outside the gene matches: 13. The CDR3 is 16 residues long. The CDR3 DNA follows: TGTGCCACCAGTATGCCCGGGGAGGGTTCCCACAATGAGCAGTTCTTC. This codes for CATSMPGEGSHNEQFF.

This clonotype was counted between two and nine times. V and J are TRBV12-3 or TRBV12-4 and TRBJ2-1; TRBD2 matches at 12 bases. The V and J ends lost 7 bases and 0 bases, in that order; junction bases with no gene match: 10. The CDR3 consists of 18 residues. CDR3 residues: CASNTGTSGSSSYNEQFF. CDR3 sequence (DNA): TGTGCCAGCAATACTGGGACTAGCGGGTCGAGCTCCTACAATGAGCAGTTCTTC.

The rearrangement joins TRBV19 to TRBJ2-3, with 11 bases that match TRBD2. CDR3 length: 11 amino acids. Germline CDR1 is LNHDA and CDR2 is SQIVND (reference sequence). V gave up 8 bases and J gave up 10 bases; unmatched junction bases: 2. CDR3 nucleotide sequence: TGTGCCAGTGGGGGACTAGCGGCGCAGTATTTT. It translates to CASGGLAAQYF.

This clonotype was found many times. The chain combines TRBV25-1 with TRBJ1-1; D is perhaps TRBD1 (5 bases). Trimming stripped 5 bases from V and 0 bases from J, with 7 bases between. The germline V gene has CDR1 MGHDK and CDR2 SYGVNS. The CDR3 loop spans 13 amino acids. CDR3 DNA sequence: TGTGCCAGCAGTAGGACAATGAACACTGAAGCTTTCTTT. Translating it yields CASSRTMNTEAFF. Combining the CDR3 with reference TRBV25-1 and TRBJ1-1 gives the whole variable domain EADIYQTPRYLVIGTGKKITLECSQTMGHDKMYWYQQDPGMELHLIHYSYGVNSTEKGDLSSESTVSRIRTEHFPLTLESARPSHTSQYLCASSRTMNTEAFFGQGTRLTVV.

This clonotype appeared many times. The genes are TRBV4-2 and TRBJ2-2; D not resolved. CDR1 is LGHNA and CDR2 is YNFKEQ in the germline V gene. The V and J ends lost 4 bases and 5 bases respectively, with 17 bases between them. The CDR3 is made up of 16 amino acids. Written as DNA, the CDR3 is TGTGCCAGCAGCCCCCAGGAGACCAAAATAACCGGGGAGCTGTTTTTT. It yields the protein CASSPQETKITGELFF.

In its sample, this clonotype was seen a few times. The DNA for the CDR3 is TGTGCCAGCAGCCAACCGGGACTAGCGGGGAACAATGAGCAGTTCTTC. Translated, it gives CASSQPGLAGNNEQFF. The chain couples TRBV14 to TRBJ2-1; 13 bases agree with TRBD2. Germline trimming cut 2 bases from V and 5 bases from J; bases unmatched to any gene: 3. CDR1 and CDR2 from the germline V gene are SGHDN and FVKESK. This CDR3 contains 16 residues.

This clonotype was seen a handful of times. The J gene is TRBJ2-2, the V gene TRBV5-1; 8 bases agree with TRBD1. This CDR3 is built from 17 residues. Germline CDR1 is SGHRS and CDR2 is YFSETQ. V dropped 3 bases and J dropped 0; count of bases not matched to a gene: 7. Written as DNA, the CDR3 is TGCGCCAGCAGCTGGGACAGGCGTACAACGAACACCGGGGAGCTGTTTTTT. It specifies CASSWDRRTTNTGELFF.

This clonotype was recorded many times. The rearrangement links TRBV20-1 to TRBJ2-3; TRBD2 matches at 10 bases. The CDR3 extends over 13 amino acids. J lost 6 bases, V lost 6 bases, and 6 bases had no gene match. Germline CDR1 reads DFQATT; CDR2 reads SNEGSKA (reference sequence). CDR3 loop: CSALAGVGDTQYF. DNA for the CDR3: TGCAGTGCCCTAGCGGGAGTAGGCGATACGCAGTATTTT.

The chain recombines TRBV4-1 with TRBJ1-2; unclear D gene. The V gene's germline CDR1 is MGHRA and CDR2 YSYEKL. The germline V and J ends were trimmed by 0 bases and 8 bases, with 16 bases remaining between them. CDR3 length: 15 residues. CDR3 protein: CASSQDLGAVRGYTF. The CDR3 DNA reads as TGCGCCAGCAGCCAAGATTTGGGTGCCGTTCGCGGCTACACCTTC.

The chain uses TRBV3-1 and TRBJ2-7, with D possibly matching TRBD1 (5 bases). The CDR3 is made up of 15 amino acids. Trimming took 0 bases from V and 2 from J, leaving 11 bases between them. Germline CDR1 LGHDT, CDR2 YNNKEL (reference sequence). CDR3: CASSQDLGQAYEQYF. In DNA form, the CDR3 reads TGTGCCAGCAGCCAAGATCTCGGACAAGCCTACGAGCAGTACTTC.

This clonotype was detected only a few times. V is TRBV6-5 and J is TRBJ2-7; 9 nucleotides agree with TRBD2. The V and J ends lost 3 bases and 0 bases, in that order; junction bases with no gene match: 12. This CDR3 region has 18 residues. In germline, CDR1 is MNHEY, CDR2 SVGAGI. CDR3 residues: CASSYQAATSGYSYEQYF. CDR3 bases: TGTGCCAGCAGTTATCAGGCAGCGACTAGCGGATACTCCTACGAGCAGTACTTC.

This clonotype was seen a handful of times. The chain has TRBV20-1 and TRBJ2-7, with D possibly matching TRBD1 (5 bases). CDR3 length equals 13 residues. The V gene's germline CDR1 is DFQATT and CDR2 SNEGSKA (reference sequence). V was pared by 1 base and J by 2 bases, with 9 bases between. CDR3 in DNA: TGCAGTGCTAGAGCGGCAGGGACCTACGAGCAGTACTTC. This codes for CSARAAGTYEQYF.

This clonotype was seen more than once but under ten times. The J gene is TRBJ2-7, the V gene TRBV20-1; tentative D call: TRBD2 (5 bases). In germline, CDR1 is DFQATT, CDR2 SNEGSKA (reference sequence). This CDR3 has 15 residues. V lost 6 bases and J 2 bases, leaving 20 bases between the germline ends. Here the CDR3 DNA reads TGCAGTGCCATCATACTGACGGAGGCCCCCTACGAGCAGTACGTC. Its translation: CSAIILTEAPYEQYV.

This clonotype was counted only a few times. The chain joins TRBV4-2 to TRBJ2-5, with D possibly matching TRBD2 (5 bases). Trimming cost V 0 bases and J 5 bases, with 16 bases left between them. Germline V gene data show CDR1 as LGHNA and CDR2 as YNFKEQ. The CDR3 totals 16 residues. CDR3 in amino acids: CASSQDPGVPQETQYF. The CDR3 nucleotides read TGTGCCAGCAGCCAAGATCCCGGGGTTCCTCAGGAGACCCAGTACTTC.

In this sample, this clonotype turned up a few times. This rearrangement joins TRBV20-1 to TRBJ1-6, with 8 bases matching TRBD1. This CDR3 contains 14 residues. The germline CDR1 and CDR2 sequences are DFQATT and SNEGSKA (reference sequence). V shed 5 bases, J shed 5 bases, and the junction held 5 bases outside the gene matches. CDR3 loop: CSAGTGQDNSPLHF. Written as DNA, the CDR3 is TGCAGTGCTGGGACGGGACAGGATAATTCACCCCTCCACTTT.

This chain connects TRBV2 to TRBJ2-5; D unresolved. The CDR3 totals 14 residues. Trimming cost V 5 bases and J 2 bases, with 12 bases left between them. Germline CDR1 reads SNHLY; CDR2 reads FYNNEI. The CDR3 loop is CASSRRTIQETQYF. In DNA form, the CDR3 reads TGTGCCAGCAGTCGACGAACTATACAAGAGACCCAGTACTTC. Complete variable domain (other parts from reference TRBV2 and TRBJ2-5): EPEVTQTPSHQVTQMGQEVILRCVPISNHLYFYWYRQILGQKVEFLVSFYNNEISEKSEIFDDQFSVERPDGSNFTLKIRSTKLEDSAMYFCASSRRTIQETQYFGPGTRLLVL.

The rearrangement uses TRBV27 and TRBJ2-1; TRBD2 aligns across 8 bases. J was trimmed by 5 bases and V by 8 bases; bases with no gene match: 11. Germline CDR1 MNHEY, CDR2 SMNVEV (reference sequence). The CDR3 runs 15 residues. CDR3 region: CASDPTGGTNNEQFF. The DNA for the CDR3 is TGTGCCAGCGATCCTACGGGGGGGACGAACAATGAGCAGTTCTTC.